Listed here is a single T cell receptor beta chain. Its antigen is undetermined. These data belong to a study of cytomegalovirus exposure and HLA in healthy donors. Study-wide results and limits: Across donors, sequencing depth was assumed by presence/absence analyses to be roughly uniform. Equally common other TCR beta chains were less clonally expanded than HLA-associated ones, a later analysis found. Later, TCR association rates were found to vary by HLA locus, highest for DRB1 and lowest for HLA-C. CMV antigen specificity of three CMV-associated chains was confirmed in vitro.

With 60 Vbeta and 13 Jbeta primers, the PCR was carried out. This table comes from immunoSEQ multiplex PCR, and its TCRdb copy is limited to in-frame clones, with some not included. The profile shows about 160,000 clones, 70% to 90% of them singletons. This CDR3 has 17 residues. CDR1 MNHNS and CDR2 SASEGT come from the germline V gene. The ends were cut back, 8 bases at V and 7 bases at J, with 24 bases in the middle. The clonotype was recovered from a woman in her 30s in good health and CMV-seronegative. Sample: PBMCs. The chain has TRBV6-1 and TRBJ1-6; no definite D call. CDR3 bases: TGTGCCAGCCGTGCACTCAGTCTGGGCTTTGGGAATTCACCCCTCCACTTT. Its protein product is CASRALSLGFGNSPLHF.